This is a list of T cell receptor beta chains from one sample in a study of blood T cell repertoires in COVID-19. The repertoire was sequenced with immunoSEQ multiplex PCR; TCRdb's copy has only in-frame clones and lacks some. The table lists approximately 300,000 clones, more than 70% of them singletons, with approximately 5.3% in the top ten. The sequenced material came from PBMCs or T cells enriched from blood (not recorded which). These TCRs come from a woman aged 25 to 39 who had recovered from COVID-19. Both conserved end residues are part of each CDR3. D genes are given only for firm matches. Some rows have no size entry. The others give once, few or many, or a class for an expanded clone.

D: .; size: .; V: TRBV5-5; J: TRBJ1-5; CDR3: CASSLGGGSNQPQHF; DNA: TGTGCCAGCAGCTTGGGGGGAGGGAGCAATCAGCCCCAGCATTTT
D: TRBD1; size: .; V: TRBV11-2; J: TRBJ2-1; CDR3: CASSLAGTGIRRNEQFF; DNA: TGTGCCAGCAGCCTGGCCGGGACAGGGATTCGTAGAAATGAGCAGTTCTTC
D: .; size: .; V: TRBV29-1; J: TRBJ1-2; CDR3: CSVETGKWDGYTF; DNA: TGCAGCGTTGAGACAGGAAAATGGGATGGCTACACCTTC
D: TRBD1; size: .; V: TRBV4-3; J: TRBJ1-1; CDR3: CASSQGGESGTGDTEAFF; DNA: TGCGCCAGCAGCCAAGGAGGGGAATCCGGGACAGGGGACACTGAAGCTTTCTTT
D: .; size: .; V: TRBV7-9; J: TRBJ2-2; CDR3: CASSADSLLSGELFF; DNA: TGTGCCAGCAGCGCCGACAGCCTTCTATCGGGGGAGCTGTTTTTT
D: TRBD1; size: .; V: TRBV9; J: TRBJ1-6; CDR3: CASSPRTGGTVARSPLHF; DNA: TGTGCCAGCAGCCCGAGGACAGGGGGGACGGTCGCGCGTTCACCCCTCCACTTT
D: TRBD2; size: .; V: TRBV9; J: TRBJ2-3; CDR3: CASSASGLSTDTQYF; DNA: TGTGCCAGCAGCGCTAGCGGGTTGAGCACAGATACGCAGTATTTT
D: .; size: .; V: TRBV28; J: TRBJ2-5; CDR3: CASSFQGLETQYF; DNA: TGTGCCAGCAGTTTCCAGGGGCTAGAGACCCAGTACTTC
D: TRBD1; size: .; V: TRBV24-1; J: TRBJ1-5; CDR3: CATRQGVGQPQHF; DNA: TGTGCCACCCGACAGGGGGTGGGTCAGCCCCAGCATTTT
D: TRBD1; size: .; V: TRBV5-6; J: TRBJ1-1; CDR3: CASSTDRLSEAFF; DNA: TGTGCCAGCAGCACGGACAGGCTATCGGAAGCTTTCTTT
D: TRBD1; size: .; V: TRBV19; J: TRBJ2-7; CDR3: CASSEQGWTGEQYF; DNA: TGTGCCAGTAGCGAACAGGGGTGGACGGGGGAGCAGTACTTC
D: TRBD1; size: .; V: TRBV5-1; J: TRBJ1-4; CDR3: CASSSTGIQEKLFF; DNA: TGCGCCAGCAGCTCGACAGGGATTCAGGAAAAACTGTTTTTT
D: .; size: once; V: TRBV2; J: TRBJ2-2; CDR3: CASRIGTSNTGELFF; DNA: TGTGCCAGCAGGATCGGGACATCGAACACCGGGGAGCTGTTTTTT
D: TRBD1; size: .; V: TRBV2; J: TRBJ1-6; CDR3: CASSDATGGYYNSPLHF; DNA: TGTGCCAGCAGTGACGCGACAGGGGGCTATTATAATTCACCCCTCCACTTT
D: TRBD2; size: once; V: TRBV28; J: TRBJ2-3; CDR3: CARRPAGGLAGGDTQYF; DNA: TGTGCCCGCCGCCCCGCGGGGGGACTCGCGGGGGGGGATACGCAGTATTTT
D: .; size: .; V: TRBV3-1/TRBV3-2; J: TRBJ2-2; CDR3: CASSQLGLNTGELFF; DNA: TGTGCCAGCAGCCAACTGGGCCTGAACACCGGGGAGCTGTTTTTT
D: .; size: .; V: TRBV2; J: TRBJ1-2; CDR3: CASSEYEGYYGYTF; DNA: TGTGCCAGCAGTGAATACGAGGGCTACTATGGCTACACCTTC
D: TRBD2; size: .; V: TRBV9; J: TRBJ2-5; CDR3: CASSVVSGGYQETQYF; DNA: TGTGCCAGCAGCGTAGTAAGCGGGGGGTACCAAGAGACCCAGTACTTC
D: TRBD2; size: .; V: TRBV9; J: TRBJ2-5; CDR3: CASSRGSGGSQETQYF; DNA: TGTGCCAGCAGCCGAGGGAGCGGGGGAAGCCAAGAGACCCAGTACTTC
D: .; size: once; V: TRBV11-2; J: TRBJ1-1; CDR3: CASSFSRRRAEAFF; DNA: TGTGCCAGCAGCTTCTCGAGGAGGCGGGCTGAAGCTTTCTTT
D: TRBD2; size: .; V: TRBV4-1; J: TRBJ2-3; CDR3: CASTGLAGSTDTQYF; DNA: TGCGCCAGCACGGGACTAGCGGGGAGCACAGATACGCAGTATTTT
D: TRBD1; size: .; V: TRBV2; J: TRBJ1-2; CDR3: CASSWDRAFYGYTF; DNA: TGTGCCAGCAGTTGGGACAGGGCCTTCTATGGCTACACCTTC
D: TRBD1; size: .; V: TRBV6-1; J: TRBJ1-4; CDR3: CASSELSGQGAEKLFF; DNA: TGTGCCAGCAGTGAACTGTCGGGACAGGGGGCTGAAAAACTGTTTTTT